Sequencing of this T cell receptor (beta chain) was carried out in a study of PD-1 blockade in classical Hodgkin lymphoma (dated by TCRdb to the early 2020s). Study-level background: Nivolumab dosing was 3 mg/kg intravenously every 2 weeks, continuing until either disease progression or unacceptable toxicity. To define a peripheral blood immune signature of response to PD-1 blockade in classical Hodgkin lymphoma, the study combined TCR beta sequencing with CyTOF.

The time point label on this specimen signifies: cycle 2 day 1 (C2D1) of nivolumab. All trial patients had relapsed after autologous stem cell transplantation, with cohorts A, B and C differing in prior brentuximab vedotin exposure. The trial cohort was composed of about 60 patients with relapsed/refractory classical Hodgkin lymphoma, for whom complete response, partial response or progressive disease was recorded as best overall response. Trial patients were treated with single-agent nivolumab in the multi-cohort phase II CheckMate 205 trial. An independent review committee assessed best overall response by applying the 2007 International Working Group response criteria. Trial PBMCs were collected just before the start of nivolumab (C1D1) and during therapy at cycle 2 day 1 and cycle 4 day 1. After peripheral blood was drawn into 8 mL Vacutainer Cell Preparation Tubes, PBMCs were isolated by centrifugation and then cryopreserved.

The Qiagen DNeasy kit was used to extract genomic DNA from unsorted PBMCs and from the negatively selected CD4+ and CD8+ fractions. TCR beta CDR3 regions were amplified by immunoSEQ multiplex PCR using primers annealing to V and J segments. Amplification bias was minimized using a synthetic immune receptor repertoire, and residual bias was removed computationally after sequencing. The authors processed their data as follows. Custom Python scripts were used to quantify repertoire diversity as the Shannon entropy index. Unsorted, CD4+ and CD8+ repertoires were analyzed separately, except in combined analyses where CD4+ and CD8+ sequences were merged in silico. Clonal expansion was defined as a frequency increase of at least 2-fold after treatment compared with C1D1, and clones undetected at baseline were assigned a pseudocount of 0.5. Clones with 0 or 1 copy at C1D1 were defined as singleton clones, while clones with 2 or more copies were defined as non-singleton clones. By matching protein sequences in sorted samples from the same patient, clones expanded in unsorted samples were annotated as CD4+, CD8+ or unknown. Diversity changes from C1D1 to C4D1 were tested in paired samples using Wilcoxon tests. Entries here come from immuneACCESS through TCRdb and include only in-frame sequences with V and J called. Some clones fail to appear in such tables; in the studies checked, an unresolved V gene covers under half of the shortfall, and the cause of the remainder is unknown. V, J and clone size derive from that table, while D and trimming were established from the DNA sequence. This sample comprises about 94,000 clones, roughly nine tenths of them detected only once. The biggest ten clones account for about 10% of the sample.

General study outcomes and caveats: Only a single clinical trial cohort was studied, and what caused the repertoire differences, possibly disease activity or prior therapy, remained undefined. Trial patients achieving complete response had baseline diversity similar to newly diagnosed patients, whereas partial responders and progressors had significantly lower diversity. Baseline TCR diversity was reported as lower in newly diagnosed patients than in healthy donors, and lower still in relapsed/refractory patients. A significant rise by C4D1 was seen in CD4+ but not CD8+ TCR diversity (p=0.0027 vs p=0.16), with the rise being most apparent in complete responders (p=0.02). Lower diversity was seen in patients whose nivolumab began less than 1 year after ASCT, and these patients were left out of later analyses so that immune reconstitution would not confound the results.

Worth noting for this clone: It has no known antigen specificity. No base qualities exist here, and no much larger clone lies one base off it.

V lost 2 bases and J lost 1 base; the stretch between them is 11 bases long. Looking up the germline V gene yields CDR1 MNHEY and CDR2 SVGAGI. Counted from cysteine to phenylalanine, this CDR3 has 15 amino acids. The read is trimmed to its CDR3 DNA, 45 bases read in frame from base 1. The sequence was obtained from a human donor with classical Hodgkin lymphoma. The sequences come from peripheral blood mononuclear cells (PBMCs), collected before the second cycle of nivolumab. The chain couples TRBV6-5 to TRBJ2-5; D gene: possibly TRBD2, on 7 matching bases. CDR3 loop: CASSYGGGPQETQYF. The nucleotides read TGTGCCAGCAGTTACGGGGGGGGCCCCCAAGAGACCCAGTACTTC.